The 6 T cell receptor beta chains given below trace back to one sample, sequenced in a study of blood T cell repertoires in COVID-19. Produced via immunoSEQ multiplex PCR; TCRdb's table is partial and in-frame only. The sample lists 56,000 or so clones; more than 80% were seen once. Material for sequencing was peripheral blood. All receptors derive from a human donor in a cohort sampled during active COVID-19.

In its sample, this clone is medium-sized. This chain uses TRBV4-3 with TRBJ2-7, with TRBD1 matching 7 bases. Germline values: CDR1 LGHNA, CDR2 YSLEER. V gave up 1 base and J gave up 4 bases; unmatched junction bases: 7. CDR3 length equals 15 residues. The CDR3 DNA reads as TGCGCCAGCAGCCAAGGTACAGGGGTGGGGTACGAGCAGTACTTC. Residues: CASSQGTGVGYEQYF.

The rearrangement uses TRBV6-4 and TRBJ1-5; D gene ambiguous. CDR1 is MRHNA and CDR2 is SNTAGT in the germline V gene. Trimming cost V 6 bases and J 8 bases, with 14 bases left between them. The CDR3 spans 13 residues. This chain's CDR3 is CASSETPSEPQHF. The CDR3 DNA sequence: TGTGCCAGCAGCGAAACGCCCTCGGAGCCCCAGCATTTT.

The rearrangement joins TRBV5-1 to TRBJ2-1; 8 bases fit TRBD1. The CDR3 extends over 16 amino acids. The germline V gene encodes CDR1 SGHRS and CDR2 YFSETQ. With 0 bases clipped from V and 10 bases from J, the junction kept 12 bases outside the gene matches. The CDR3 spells CASSLARAGGPDEQFF. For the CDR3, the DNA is TGCGCCAGCAGCTTGGCTAGGGCAGGGGGCCCAGACGAGCAGTTCTTC.

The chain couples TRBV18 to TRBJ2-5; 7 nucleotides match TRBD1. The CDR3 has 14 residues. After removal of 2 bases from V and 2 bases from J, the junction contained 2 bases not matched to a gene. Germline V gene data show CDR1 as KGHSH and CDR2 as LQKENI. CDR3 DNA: TGTGCCAGCTCACCAAGGGGGCCACAAGAGACCCAGTACTTC. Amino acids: CASSPRGPQETQYF.

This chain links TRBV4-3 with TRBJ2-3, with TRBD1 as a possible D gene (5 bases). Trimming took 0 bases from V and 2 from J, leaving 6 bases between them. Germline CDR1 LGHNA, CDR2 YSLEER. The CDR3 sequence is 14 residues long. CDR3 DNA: TGCGCCAGCAGCCAAGACAGGGCCACAGATACGCAGTATTTT. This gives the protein CASSQDRATDTQYF.

Here the CDR3 reads CASSYSLYSKDGYTF. The CDR3 coding sequence is TGTGCCAGCAGTTACTCGTTGTACAGTAAGGATGGCTACACCTTC. The rearrangement uses TRBV6-2 or TRBV6-3 and TRBJ1-2; no definite D call. Germline CDR1 is MNHEY and CDR2 is SVGEGT. Trimming cost V 0 bases and J 6 bases, with 14 bases left between them. CDR3 length: 15 amino acids.